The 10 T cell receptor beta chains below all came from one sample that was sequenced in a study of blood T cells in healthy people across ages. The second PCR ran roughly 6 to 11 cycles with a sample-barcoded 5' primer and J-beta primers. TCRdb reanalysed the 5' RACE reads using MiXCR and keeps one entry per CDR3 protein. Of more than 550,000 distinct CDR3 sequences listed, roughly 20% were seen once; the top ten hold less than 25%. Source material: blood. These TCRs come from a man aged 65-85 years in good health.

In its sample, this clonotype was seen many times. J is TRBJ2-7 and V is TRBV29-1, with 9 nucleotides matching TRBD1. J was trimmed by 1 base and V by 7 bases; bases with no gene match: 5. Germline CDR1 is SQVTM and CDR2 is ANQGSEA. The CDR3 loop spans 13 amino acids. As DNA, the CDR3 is TGCAGCGCCGGGGACAGGGAGTCCTACGAGCAGTACTTC. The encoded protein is CSAGDRESYEQYF.

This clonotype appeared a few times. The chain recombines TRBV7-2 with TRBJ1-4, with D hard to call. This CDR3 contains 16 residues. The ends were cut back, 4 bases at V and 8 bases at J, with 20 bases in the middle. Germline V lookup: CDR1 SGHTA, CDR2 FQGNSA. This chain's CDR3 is CASSSSYSGMGEKLFF. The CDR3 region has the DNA TGTGCCAGCAGCTCCTCTTACTCGGGGATGGGAGAAAAACTGTTTTTT.

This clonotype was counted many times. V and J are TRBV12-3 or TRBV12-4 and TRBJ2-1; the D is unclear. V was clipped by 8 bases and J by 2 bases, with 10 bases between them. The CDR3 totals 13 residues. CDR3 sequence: CASSPGAYNEQFF. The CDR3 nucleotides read TGTGCCAGCTCACCAGGAGCCTACAATGAGCAGTTCTTC.

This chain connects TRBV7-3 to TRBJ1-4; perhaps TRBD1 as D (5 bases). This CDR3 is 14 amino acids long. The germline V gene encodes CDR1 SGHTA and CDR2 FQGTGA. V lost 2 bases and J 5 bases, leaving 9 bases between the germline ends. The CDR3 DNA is TGTGCCAGCAGCTTACGGCCAGGGAATGAAAAACTGTTTTTT. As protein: CASSLRPGNEKLFF.

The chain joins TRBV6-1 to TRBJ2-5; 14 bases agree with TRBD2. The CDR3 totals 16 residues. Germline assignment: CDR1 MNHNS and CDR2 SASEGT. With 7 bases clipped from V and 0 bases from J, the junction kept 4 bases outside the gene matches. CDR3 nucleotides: TGTGCCAGCACCCGGACTAGCGGGGGGTACCAAGAGACCCAGTACTTC. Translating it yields CASTRTSGGYQETQYF.

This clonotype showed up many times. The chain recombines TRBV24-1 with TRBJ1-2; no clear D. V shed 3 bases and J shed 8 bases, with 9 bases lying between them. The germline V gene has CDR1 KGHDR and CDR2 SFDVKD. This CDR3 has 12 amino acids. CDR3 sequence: CATSDPGRGYTF. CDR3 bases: TGTGCCACCAGTGATCCGGGCCGGGGCTACACCTTC.

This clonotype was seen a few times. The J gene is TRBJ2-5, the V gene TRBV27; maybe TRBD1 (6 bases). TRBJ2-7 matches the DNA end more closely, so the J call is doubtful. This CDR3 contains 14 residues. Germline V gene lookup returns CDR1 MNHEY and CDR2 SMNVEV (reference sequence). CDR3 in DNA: TGTGCCAGCAGCAGGGGCCTCTTAAGTTCCGAGCAGTACTTC. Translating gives CASSRGLLSSEQYF.

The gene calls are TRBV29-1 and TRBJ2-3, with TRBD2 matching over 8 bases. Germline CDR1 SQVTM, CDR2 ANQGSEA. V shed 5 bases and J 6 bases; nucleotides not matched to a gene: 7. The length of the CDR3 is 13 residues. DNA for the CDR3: TGCAGCGTTCAGAGCGGGAGTAGCGATACGCAGTATTTT. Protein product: CSVQSGSSDTQYF.

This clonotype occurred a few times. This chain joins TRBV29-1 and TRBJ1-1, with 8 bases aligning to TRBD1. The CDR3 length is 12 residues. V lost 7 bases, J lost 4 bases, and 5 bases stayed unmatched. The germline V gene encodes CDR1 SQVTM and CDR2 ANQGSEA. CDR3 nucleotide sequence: TGCAGCGCCTGGACAGGGAGCACTGAAGCTTTCTTT. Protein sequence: CSAWTGSTEAFF.

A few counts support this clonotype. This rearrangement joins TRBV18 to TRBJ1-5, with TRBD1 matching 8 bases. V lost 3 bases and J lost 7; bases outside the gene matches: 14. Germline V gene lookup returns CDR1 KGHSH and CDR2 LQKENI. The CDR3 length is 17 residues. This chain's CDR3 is CASSPTAGGLLGQPQHF. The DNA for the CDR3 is TGTGCCAGCTCACCCACGGCAGGGGGCCTCCTTGGACAGCCCCAGCATTTT.